A selection of T cell receptor beta chains follows, all from one sample in a study of blood T cell repertoires in COVID-19. This table comes from immunoSEQ multiplex PCR, and its TCRdb copy is limited to in-frame clones, with some not included. The sample records about 240,000 clones, 85% to 90% being singletons. Sequenced input: peripheral blood. Receptors were obtained from a woman aged 50 to 65 with COVID-19, enrolled during active disease. Both conserved end residues are part of each CDR3. D genes are given only for firm matches. The size field is filled for only some rows; it gives once, few, many or a size class.

clone_size,v_call,d_call,j_call,cdr3_aa,cdr3_nt
-,TRBV15,-,TRBJ2-3,CATSSGGRFTSTDTQYF,TGTGCCACCAGCAGTGGGGGGAGATTTACTAGCACAGATACGCAGTATTTT
-,TRBV5-1,TRBD2,TRBJ2-5,CASRSSGGTQETQYF,TGCGCCAGCAGATCTAGCGGGGGGACGCAAGAGACCCAGTACTTC
-,TRBV6-5,TRBD1,TRBJ2-5,CASLQGFQETQYF,TGTGCCAGTTTACAGGGGTTCCAAGAGACCCAGTACTTC
-,TRBV27,-,TRBJ2-6,CASSLLHTGSGANVLTF,TGTGCCAGCAGTTTGTTGCATACGGGCTCTGGGGCCAACGTCCTGACTTTC
once,TRBV5-1,TRBD1,TRBJ1-2,CASSLEGQGISGYTF,TGCGCCAGCAGCTTGGAGGGACAGGGCATTTCGGGCTACACCTTC
-,TRBV19,-,TRBJ1-3,CASSQGVSGNTIYF,TGTGCCAGTTCCCAGGGCGTCTCTGGAAACACCATATATTTT
-,TRBV7-2,TRBD1,TRBJ1-6,CASSLGQGNGGPLHF,TGTGCCAGCAGCCTGGGACAGGGGAATGGAGGACCCCTCCACTTT
-,TRBV28,TRBD2,TRBJ2-4,CASLRGHGLAGVAKNIQYF,TGTGCCAGCCTCAGGGGGCACGGACTAGCGGGAGTAGCCAAAAACATTCAGTACTTC
-,TRBV27,-,TRBJ1-2,CASSLFGGRNYGYTF,TGTGCCAGCAGTTTATTCGGGGGGCGGAACTATGGCTACACCTTC
-,TRBV30,TRBD1,TRBJ2-2,CAWSADRDRAGELFF,TGTGCCTGGAGTGCCGATAGAGACAGGGCCGGGGAGCTGTTTTTT
-,TRBV5-6,TRBD1,TRBJ1-2,CASSPRTGTGYTF,TGTGCCAGCAGCCCCAGGACAGGGACCGGCTACACCTTC
-,TRBV19,-,TRBJ2-3,CASSIWGASTDTQYF,TGTGCCAGTAGTATTTGGGGAGCTAGCACAGATACGCAGTATTTT
-,TRBV30,-,TRBJ1-1,CAWREGGAEAFF,TGTGCCTGGAGGGAGGGAGGTGCTGAAGCTTTCTTT
-,TRBV28,-,TRBJ2-1,CASDHGNEQFF,TGTGCCAGCGACCACGGGAATGAGCAGTTCTTC
-,TRBV15,TRBD1,TRBJ1-2,CATSRDFTGEGYTF,TGTGCCACCAGCAGAGATTTCACAGGGGAAGGCTACACCTTC
-,TRBV6-5,-,TRBJ1-2,CASYLRGSNYGYTF,TGTGCCAGTTACCTGAGAGGGTCAAACTATGGCTACACCTTC
-,TRBV3-1/TRBV3-2,-,TRBJ2-3,CASSQMGGAPVTDTQYF,TGTGCCAGCAGCCAGATGGGGGGAGCACCGGTCACAGATACGCAGTATTTT
-,TRBV19,TRBD1,TRBJ1-1,CASSLQGDYTEAFF,TGTGCCAGTAGTTTGCAGGGGGACTACACTGAAGCTTTCTTT
once,TRBV19,-,TRBJ2-1,CASSSGKLGYNEQFF,TGTGCCAGTAGTTCGGGGAAGTTGGGTTACAATGAGCAGTTCTTC
-,TRBV7-3,-,TRBJ2-5,CASSSGLEYQETQYF,TGTGCCAGCAGCAGTGGCCTAGAGTACCAAGAGACCCAGTACTTC
once,TRBV28,-,TRBJ1-5,CASSSLRGNQPQHF,TGTGCCAGCAGTTCTCTCCGGGGCAATCAGCCCCAGCATTTT
-,TRBV28,-,TRBJ2-1,CASSPRQGWVNEQFF,TGTGCCAGCAGTCCCCGGCAGGGATGGGTCAATGAGCAGTTCTTC
-,TRBV19,-,TRBJ1-6,CASSLQPNSPLHF,TGTGCCAGTAGCCTACAGCCTAATTCACCCCTCCACTTT
few,TRBV5-6,TRBD2,TRBJ2-7,CASSYLAGGIAREQYF,TGTGCCAGCAGCTACCTAGCGGGGGGGATTGCACGCGAGCAGTACTTC
-,TRBV5-8,TRBD2,TRBJ2-5,CASSFSGGPPTETQYF,TGTGCCAGCAGCTTTAGCGGGGGGCCTCCAACAGAGACCCAGTACTTC
-,TRBV5-8,-,TRBJ1-2,CASSSTAFNYGYTF,TGTGCCAGCAGCTCGACAGCATTCAACTATGGCTACACCTTC
-,TRBV10-3,TRBD1,TRBJ1-1,CAISGGGATRNTEAFF,TGTGCCATCAGTGGAGGGGGCGCGACACGGAACACTGAAGCTTTCTTT
-,TRBV18,TRBD1,TRBJ1-3,CASSPGQGSGNTIYF,TGTGCCAGCTCACCAGGACAGGGAAGTGGAAACACCATATATTTT
-,TRBV19,TRBD1,TRBJ1-1,CASREGAPTEAFF,TGTGCCAGTAGGGAGGGGGCTCCCACTGAAGCTTTCTTT
-,TRBV6-1,-,TRBJ1-1,CASSEGGITEAFF,TGTGCCAGCAGTGAAGGAGGAATTACTGAAGCTTTCTTT
-,TRBV15,TRBD2,TRBJ2-1,CATSRGGLERDEQFF,TGTGCCACCAGCAGAGGGGGACTAGAGAGGGATGAGCAGTTCTTC
few,TRBV6-6,TRBD1,TRBJ2-6,CASDRVGANVLTF,TGTGCCAGCGACAGGGTTGGGGCCAACGTCCTGACTTTC
-,TRBV6-1,-,TRBJ2-3,CASSDVLADTQYF,TGTGCCAGCAGTGACGTACTAGCAGATACGCAGTATTTT
-,TRBV21-1,-,TRBJ1-4,CASSKGRLEEKLFF,TGTGCCAGCAGCAAAGGGAGACTGGAGGAAAAACTGTTTTTT
-,TRBV6-2/TRBV6-3,TRBD1,TRBJ1-2,CASSQWTGGGYTF,TGTGCCAGCAGTCAGTGGACAGGGGGAGGCTACACCTTC
-,TRBV6-1,TRBD1,TRBJ1-5,CASSERLRISGTGVTSNQPQHF,TGTGCCAGCAGTGAACGCCTTAGGATTTCCGGGACAGGGGTTACCAGCAATCAGCCCCAGCATTTT
-,TRBV28,-,TRBJ2-6,CASSTLGAGANVLTF,TGTGCCAGCAGCACCCTCGGAGCTGGGGCCAACGTCCTGACTTTC
-,TRBV29-1,-,TRBJ2-3,CSAGGSNIAQYF,TGCAGCGCCGGGGGTAGCAATATTGCGCAGTATTTT
-,TRBV27,-,TRBJ1-2,CATRWGGGDGYTF,TGTGCCACACGTTGGGGGGGAGGGGATGGCTACACCTTC
-,TRBV13,-,TRBJ1-1,CASSSTETEAFF,TGTGCCAGCAGCTCCACGGAGACTGAAGCTTTCTTT
few,TRBV2,-,TRBJ2-1,CASSRRGYEQFF,TGTGCCAGCAGTCGGAGAGGGTACGAGCAGTTCTTC
-,TRBV5-6,-,TRBJ1-2,CASSLARDKSPYGYTF,TGTGCCAGCAGCTTGGCGCGAGACAAAAGCCCGTATGGCTACACCTTC
-,TRBV3-1/TRBV3-2,TRBD1,TRBJ2-4,CASSPETGGAKNIQYF,TGTGCCAGCAGCCCAGAGACAGGGGGAGCCAAAAACATTCAGTACTTC
-,TRBV19,TRBD1,TRBJ2-1,CASSNRGQGGYNEQFF,TGTGCCAGTAGTAATCGCGGACAGGGGGGGTACAATGAGCAGTTCTTC
-,TRBV19,-,TRBJ2-1,CASSRRAEQFF,TGTGCCAGTAGTCGGCGGGCGGAACAGTTCTTC
-,TRBV7-8,-,TRBJ2-2,CASSKTAPAGLELFF,TGTGCCAGCAGCAAGACCGCTCCGGCGGGTCTGGAGCTGTTTTTT
-,TRBV24-1,TRBD1,TRBJ2-6,CATSDTRDRMKSGANVLTF,TGTGCCACCAGTGACACCCGGGACAGGATGAAATCTGGGGCCAACGTCCTGACTTTC
few,TRBV7-8,TRBD1,TRBJ2-2,CASSRLQGRTGELFF,TGTGCCAGCAGCCGCCTACAGGGGCGGACCGGGGAGCTGTTTTTT
-,TRBV29-1,-,TRBJ2-3,CSVGLTGEGTAWDTQYF,TGCAGCGTTGGTCTGACAGGGGAGGGCACCGCGTGGGATACGCAGTATTTT
-,TRBV12-5,TRBD2,TRBJ2-1,CASGLTLAGGRSYNEQFF,TGTGCTAGTGGTTTGACCCTAGCGGGGGGGCGATCCTACAATGAGCAGTTCTTC
-,TRBV5-4,TRBD1,TRBJ1-4,CASSSGQLKDEKLFF,TGTGCCAGCAGCTCGGGACAGCTCAAGGATGAAAAACTGTTTTTT
-,TRBV5-5,TRBD2,TRBJ2-3,CASSWRGAGLTDTQYF,TGTGCCAGCAGCTGGCGGGGGGCCGGGTTGACAGATACGCAGTATTTT
-,TRBV2,TRBD1,TRBJ2-1,CASRIGMGQGYNEQFF,TGTGCCAGCAGGATTGGAATGGGACAGGGCTACAATGAGCAGTTCTTC
-,TRBV5-1,TRBD1,TRBJ2-3,CASSLEGAATDTQYF,TGCGCCAGCAGCTTGGAGGGGGCGGCCACAGATACGCAGTATTTT